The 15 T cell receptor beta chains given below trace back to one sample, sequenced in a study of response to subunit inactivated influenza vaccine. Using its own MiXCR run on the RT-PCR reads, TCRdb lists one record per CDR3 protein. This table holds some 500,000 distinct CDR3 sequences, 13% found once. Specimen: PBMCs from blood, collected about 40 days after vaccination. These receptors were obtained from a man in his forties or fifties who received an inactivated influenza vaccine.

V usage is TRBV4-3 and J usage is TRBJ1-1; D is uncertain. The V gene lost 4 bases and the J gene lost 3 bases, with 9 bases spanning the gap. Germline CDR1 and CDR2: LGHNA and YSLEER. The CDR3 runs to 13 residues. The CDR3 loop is CASSLWMDTEAFF. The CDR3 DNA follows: TGCGCCAGCAGCCTTTGGATGGACACTGAAGCTTTCTTT.

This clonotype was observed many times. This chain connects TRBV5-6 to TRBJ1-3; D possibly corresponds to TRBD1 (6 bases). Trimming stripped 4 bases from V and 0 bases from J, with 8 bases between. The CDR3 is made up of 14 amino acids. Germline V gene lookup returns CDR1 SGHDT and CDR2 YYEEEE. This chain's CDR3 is CASSAQGSGNTIYF. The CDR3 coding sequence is TGTGCCAGCAGCGCACAGGGCTCTGGAAACACCATATATTTT. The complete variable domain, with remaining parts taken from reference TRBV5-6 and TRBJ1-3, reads DAGVTQSPTHLIKTRGQQVTLRCSPKSGHDTVSWYQQALGQGPQFIFQYYEEEERQRGNFPDRFSGHQFPNYSSELNVNALLLGDSALYLCASSAQGSGNTIYFGEGSWLTVV.

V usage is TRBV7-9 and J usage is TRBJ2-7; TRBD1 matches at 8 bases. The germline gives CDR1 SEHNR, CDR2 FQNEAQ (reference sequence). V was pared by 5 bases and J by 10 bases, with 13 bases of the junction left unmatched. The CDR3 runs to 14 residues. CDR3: CASSAPLDRVRQYF. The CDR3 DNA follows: TGTGCCAGCAGCGCACCCCTGGACAGGGTGAGACAGTACTTC. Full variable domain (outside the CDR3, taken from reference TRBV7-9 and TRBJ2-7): DTGVSQNPRHKITKRGQNVTFRCDPISEHNRLYWYRQTLGQGPEFLTYFQNEAQLEKSRLLSDRFSAERPKGSFSTLEIQRTEQGDSAMYLCASSAPLDRVRQYFGPGTRLTVT.

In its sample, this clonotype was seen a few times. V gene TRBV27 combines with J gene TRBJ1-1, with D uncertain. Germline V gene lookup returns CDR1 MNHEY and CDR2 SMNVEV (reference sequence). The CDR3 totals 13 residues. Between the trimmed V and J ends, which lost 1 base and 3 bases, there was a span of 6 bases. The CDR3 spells CASSLYWDTEAFF. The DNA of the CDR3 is TGTGCCAGCAGTTTATACTGGGACACTGAAGCTTTCTTT.

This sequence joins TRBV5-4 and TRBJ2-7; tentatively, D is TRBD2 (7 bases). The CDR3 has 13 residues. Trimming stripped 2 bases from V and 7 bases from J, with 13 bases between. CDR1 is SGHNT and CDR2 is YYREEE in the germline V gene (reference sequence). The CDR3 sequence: CASSLRGAREQYF. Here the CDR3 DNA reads TGTGCCAGCAGCTTACGGGGGGCACGGGAGCAGTACTTC.

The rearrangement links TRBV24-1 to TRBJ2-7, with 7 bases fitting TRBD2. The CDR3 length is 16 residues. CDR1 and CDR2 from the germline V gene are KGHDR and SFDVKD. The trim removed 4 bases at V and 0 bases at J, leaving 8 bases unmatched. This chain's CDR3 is CATSDLTSASSYEQYF. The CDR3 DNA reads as TGTGCCACCAGTGACCTCACTAGCGCGAGCTCCTACGAGCAGTACTTC.

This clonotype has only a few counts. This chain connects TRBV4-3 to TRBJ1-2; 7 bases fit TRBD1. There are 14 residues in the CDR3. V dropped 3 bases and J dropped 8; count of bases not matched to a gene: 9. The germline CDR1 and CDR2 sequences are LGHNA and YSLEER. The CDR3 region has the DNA TGCGCCAGCAGCCACCGTGGACAGGCAGGGGGCTACACCTTC. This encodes CASSHRGQAGGYTF.

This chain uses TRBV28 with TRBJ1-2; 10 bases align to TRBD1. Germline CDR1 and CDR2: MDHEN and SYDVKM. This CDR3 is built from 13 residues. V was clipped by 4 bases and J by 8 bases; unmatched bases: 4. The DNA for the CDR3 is TGTGCCAGCAGTTGGGACAGGGGACGGGGCTACACCTTC. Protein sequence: CASSWDRGRGYTF.

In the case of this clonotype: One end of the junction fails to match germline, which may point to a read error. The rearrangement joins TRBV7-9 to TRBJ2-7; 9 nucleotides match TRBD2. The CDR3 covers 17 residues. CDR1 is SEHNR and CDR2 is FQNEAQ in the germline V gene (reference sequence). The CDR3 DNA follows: TGTGCCAGCAGCCTAGCGCTAGGCACTAGCGGGTTCTACGAGCAGTACTTC. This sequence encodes CASSLALGTSGFYEQYF.

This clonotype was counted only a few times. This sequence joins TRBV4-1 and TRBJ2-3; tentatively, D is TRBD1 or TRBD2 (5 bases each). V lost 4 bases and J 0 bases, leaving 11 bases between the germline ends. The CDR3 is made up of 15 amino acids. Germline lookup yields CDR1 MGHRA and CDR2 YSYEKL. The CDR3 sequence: CASSRGDGSTDTQYF. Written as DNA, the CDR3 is TGCGCCAGCAGCCGAGGGGACGGAAGCACAGATACGCAGTATTTT.

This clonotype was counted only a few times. The CDR3 loop is CASSWGGVKETQYF. DNA of the CDR3: TGTGCCAGCAGTTGGGGGGGCGTGAAGGAGACCCAGTACTTC. The chain uses TRBV6-5 and TRBJ2-5; TRBD2 might be the D (7 bases). This CDR3 contains 14 residues. Trimming took off 4 bases at V and 5 bases at J, with 14 bases between the two ends. Germline CDR1 MNHEY, CDR2 SVGAGI.

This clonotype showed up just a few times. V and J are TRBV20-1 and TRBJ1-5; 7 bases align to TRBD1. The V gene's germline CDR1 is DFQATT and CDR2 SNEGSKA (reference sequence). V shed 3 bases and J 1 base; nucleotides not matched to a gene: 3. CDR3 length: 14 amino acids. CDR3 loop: CSARDRLSNQPQHF. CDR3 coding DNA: TGCAGTGCTAGGGACAGGCTGAGCAATCAGCCCCAGCATTTT.

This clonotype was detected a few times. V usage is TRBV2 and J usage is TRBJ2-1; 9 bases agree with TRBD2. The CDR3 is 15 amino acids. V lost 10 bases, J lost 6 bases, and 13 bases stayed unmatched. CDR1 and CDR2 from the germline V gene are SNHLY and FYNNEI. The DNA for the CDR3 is TGTGCCACGCCCAGATCAGCGGGAGGAGGCAATGAGCAGTTCTTC. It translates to CATPRSAGGGNEQFF.

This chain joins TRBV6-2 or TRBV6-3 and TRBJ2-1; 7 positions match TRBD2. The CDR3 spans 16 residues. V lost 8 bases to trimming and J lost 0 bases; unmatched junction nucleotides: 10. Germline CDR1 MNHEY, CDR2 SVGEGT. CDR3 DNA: TGTGCCAGCTACTCAGCGGGGAGCGCCTCCTACAATGAGCAGTTCTTC. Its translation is CASYSAGSASYNEQFF.

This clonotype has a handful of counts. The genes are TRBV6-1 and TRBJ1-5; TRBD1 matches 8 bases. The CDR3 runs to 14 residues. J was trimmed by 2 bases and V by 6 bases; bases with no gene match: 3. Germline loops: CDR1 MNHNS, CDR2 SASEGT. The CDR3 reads CASRSTGGNQPQHF. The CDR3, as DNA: TGTGCCAGCAGGTCGACAGGGGGCAATCAGCCCCAGCATTTT.